This note documents a single T cell receptor (beta chain) sequence. The sample comes from a study of technical replicates of blood from several donors. Per germline, CDR1 MDHEN and CDR2 SYDVKM. The J segment lost 0 bases and the V segment lost 8 bases, leaving 6 bases of the junction unmatched. The CDR3 is 16 residues long. Clones were read by immunoSEQ multiplex PCR, and TCRdb kept only the in-frame ones, dropping some. Seen here are 100,000 or so clones, about 96% observed once, and the top ten hold about 0.39%. The chain links TRBV28 to TRBJ2-7, with 14 bases that match TRBD2. This TCR derives from a human donor in good health. Sequenced sample: T cells isolated from PBMCs. CDR3 residues: CASGLAGGIISYEQYF. The CDR3 region has the DNA TGTGCCAGCGGACTAGCGGGAGGAATCATCTCCTACGAGCAGTACTTC.